This record covers a single T cell receptor beta chain. No antigen is known for it. Profiled with immunoSEQ multiplex PCR; TCRdb holds only in-frame clones, not every one. The table shows roughly 42,000 clones, with 75% to 90% occurring only once. This CDR3 is 14 amino acids long. Trimming at V came to 7 bases and at J to 4 bases, leaving 6 bases not matched to a gene. Germline V gene data show CDR1 as SGHVS and CDR2 as FNYEAQ. The data were taken from a study of OX40 agonist ivuxolimab in advanced cancers. As for the study in general: Averaging roughly 60 years in age, with a range of about 23 to 79, the cohort was more than 75% male.

Notes on the study in general: The work left the antigen specificity of expanded peripheral T cells undetermined.

This specimen was CD4+ or CD8+ T cells sorted from blood, taken in a trial of the OX40 agonist ivuxolimab. The chain couples TRBV7-6 to TRBJ2-3; the match to TRBD2 covers 9 bases. The origin of this receptor is an adult with an advanced solid tumor such as melanoma, head and neck, liver or kidney cancer. CDR3 nucleotides: TGTGCCAGCAACAAAGCGGGAGGTCCAGATACGCAGTATTTT. Its protein product is CASNKAGGPDTQYF.